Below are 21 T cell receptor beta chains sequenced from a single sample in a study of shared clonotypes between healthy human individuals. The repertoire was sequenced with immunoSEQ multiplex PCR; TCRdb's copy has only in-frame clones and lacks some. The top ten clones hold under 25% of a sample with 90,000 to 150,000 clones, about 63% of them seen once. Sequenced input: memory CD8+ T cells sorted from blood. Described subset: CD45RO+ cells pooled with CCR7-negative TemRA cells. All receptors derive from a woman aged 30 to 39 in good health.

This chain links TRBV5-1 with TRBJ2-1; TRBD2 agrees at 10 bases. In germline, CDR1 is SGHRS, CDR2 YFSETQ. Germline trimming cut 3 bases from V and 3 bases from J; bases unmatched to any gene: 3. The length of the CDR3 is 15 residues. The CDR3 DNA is TGCGCCAGCAGCTACCTAGCGGGAGTCTACAATGAGCAGTTCTTC. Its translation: CASSYLAGVYNEQFF.

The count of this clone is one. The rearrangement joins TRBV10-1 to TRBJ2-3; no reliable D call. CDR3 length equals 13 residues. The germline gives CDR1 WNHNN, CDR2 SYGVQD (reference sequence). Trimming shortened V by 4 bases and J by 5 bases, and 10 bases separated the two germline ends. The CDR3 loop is CASSGHVLDTQYF. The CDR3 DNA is TGCGCCAGCAGTGGACACGTTCTAGATACGCAGTATTTT.

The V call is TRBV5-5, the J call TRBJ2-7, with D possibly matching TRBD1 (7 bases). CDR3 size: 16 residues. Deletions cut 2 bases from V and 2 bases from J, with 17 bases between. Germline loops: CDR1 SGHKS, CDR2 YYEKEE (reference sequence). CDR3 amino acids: CASSLRQGLLTYEQYF. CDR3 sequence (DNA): TGTGCCAGCAGCTTACGACAGGGACTGTTAACCTACGAGCAGTACTTC. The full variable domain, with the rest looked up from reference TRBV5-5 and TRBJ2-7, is DAGVTQSPTHLIKTRGQQVTLRCSPISGHKSVSWYQQVLGQGPQFIFQYYEKEERGRGNFPDRFSARQFPNYSSELNVNALLLGDSALYLCASSLRQGLLTYEQYFGPGTRLTVT.

The chain's CDR3 is CASRLLGGWGYRTGELFF. The CDR3 coding sequence is TGTGCAAGTCGCTTATTGGGAGGGTGGGGGTACCGCACCGGGGAGCTGTTTTTT. The chain has TRBV12-2 and TRBJ2-2; the listed D gene, TRBD2, was not tested against the DNA. TRBV12-2 is a documented pseudogene. The CDR3 is 18 residues long.

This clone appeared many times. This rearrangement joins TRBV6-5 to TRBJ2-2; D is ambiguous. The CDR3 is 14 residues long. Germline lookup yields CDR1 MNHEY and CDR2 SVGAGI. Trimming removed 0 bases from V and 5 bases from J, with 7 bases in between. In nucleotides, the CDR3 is TGTGCCAGCAGTTACTCGTTGGAGACCGGGGAGCTGTTTTTT. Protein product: CASSYSLETGELFF.

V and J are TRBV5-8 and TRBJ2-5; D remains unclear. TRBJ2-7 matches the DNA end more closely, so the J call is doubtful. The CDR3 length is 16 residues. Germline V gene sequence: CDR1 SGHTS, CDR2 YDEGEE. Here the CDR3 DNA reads TGTGCCAGCAGCTTGGTATTTGGGCCGAGCTCCTACGAGCAGTACTTC. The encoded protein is CASSLVFGPSSYEQYF.

CDR3 sequence (DNA): TGTGCCAGCAGTTACTTACAGGGGGCAACTAATGAAAAACTGTTTTTT. The encoded protein is CASSYLQGATNEKLFF. The rearrangement joins TRBV6-5 to TRBJ1-4, with 8 bases that match TRBD1. J gave up 0 bases and V 1 base, and 1 base lay outside the gene matches. This CDR3 is built from 16 residues. The germline V gene encodes CDR1 MNHEY and CDR2 SVGAGI.

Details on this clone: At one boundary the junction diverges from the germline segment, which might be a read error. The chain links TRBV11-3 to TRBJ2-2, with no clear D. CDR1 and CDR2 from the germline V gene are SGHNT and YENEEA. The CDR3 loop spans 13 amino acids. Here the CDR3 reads CASSLGNSGELFF. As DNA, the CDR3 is TGTGCCAGCAGCTTAGGGAACAGCGGGGAGCTGTTTTTT.

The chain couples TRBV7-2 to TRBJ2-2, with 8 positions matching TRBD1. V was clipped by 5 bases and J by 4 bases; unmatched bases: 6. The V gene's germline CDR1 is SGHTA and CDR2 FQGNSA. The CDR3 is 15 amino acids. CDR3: CASSRDRRSTGELFF. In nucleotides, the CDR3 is TGTGCCAGCAGCCGGGACAGGCGTTCCACCGGGGAGCTGTTTTTT.

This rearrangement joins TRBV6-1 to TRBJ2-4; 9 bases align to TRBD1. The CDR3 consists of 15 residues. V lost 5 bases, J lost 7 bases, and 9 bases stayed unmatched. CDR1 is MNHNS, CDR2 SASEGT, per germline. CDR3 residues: CASSKTGTGMNIQYF. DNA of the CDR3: TGTGCCAGCAGTAAAACCGGGACAGGGATGAACATTCAGTACTTC.

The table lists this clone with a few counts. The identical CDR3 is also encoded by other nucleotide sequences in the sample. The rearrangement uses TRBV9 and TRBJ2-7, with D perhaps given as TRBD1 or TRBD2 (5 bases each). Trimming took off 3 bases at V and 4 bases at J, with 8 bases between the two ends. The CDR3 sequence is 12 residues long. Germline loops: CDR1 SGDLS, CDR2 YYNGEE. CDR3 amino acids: CASSGDGYEQYF. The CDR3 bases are TGTGCCAGCAGCGGGGACGGTTACGAGCAGTACTTC.

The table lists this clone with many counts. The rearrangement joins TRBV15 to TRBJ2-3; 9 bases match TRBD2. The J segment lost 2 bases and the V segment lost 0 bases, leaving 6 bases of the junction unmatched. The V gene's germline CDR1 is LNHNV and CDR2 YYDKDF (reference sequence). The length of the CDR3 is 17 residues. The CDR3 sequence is CATSREGSGRPTDTQYF. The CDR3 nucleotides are TGTGCCACCAGCAGAGAGGGCAGCGGGAGGCCCACAGATACGCAGTATTTT.

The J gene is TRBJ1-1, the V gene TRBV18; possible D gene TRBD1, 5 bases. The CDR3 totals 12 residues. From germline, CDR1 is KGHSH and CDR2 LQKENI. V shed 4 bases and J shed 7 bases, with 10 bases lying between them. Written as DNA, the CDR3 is TGTGCCAGCTCACGGCAGGGTGGTGAAGCTTTCTTT. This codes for CASSRQGGEAFF.

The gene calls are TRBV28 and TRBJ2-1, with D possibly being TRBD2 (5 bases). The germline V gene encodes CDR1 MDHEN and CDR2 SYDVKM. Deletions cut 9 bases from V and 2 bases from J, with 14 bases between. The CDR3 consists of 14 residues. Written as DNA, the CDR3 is TGTGCCAGTAGGGAGCGGCTGCCCTACAATGAGCAGTTCTTC. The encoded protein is CASRERLPYNEQFF.

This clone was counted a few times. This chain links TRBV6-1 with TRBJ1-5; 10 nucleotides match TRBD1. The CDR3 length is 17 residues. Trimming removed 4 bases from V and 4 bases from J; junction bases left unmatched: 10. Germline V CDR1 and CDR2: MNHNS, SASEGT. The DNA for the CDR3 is TGTGCCAGCAGTGCAAGGACAGGGGGAAGGTCAAATCAGCCCCAGCATTTT. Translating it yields CASSARTGGRSNQPQHF.

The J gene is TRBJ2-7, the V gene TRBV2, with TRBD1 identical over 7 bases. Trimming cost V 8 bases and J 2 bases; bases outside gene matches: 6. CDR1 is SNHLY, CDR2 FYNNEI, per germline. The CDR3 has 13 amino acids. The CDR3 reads CASEMGQTYEQYF. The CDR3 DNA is TGTGCCAGCGAGATGGGACAGACCTACGAGCAGTACTTC.

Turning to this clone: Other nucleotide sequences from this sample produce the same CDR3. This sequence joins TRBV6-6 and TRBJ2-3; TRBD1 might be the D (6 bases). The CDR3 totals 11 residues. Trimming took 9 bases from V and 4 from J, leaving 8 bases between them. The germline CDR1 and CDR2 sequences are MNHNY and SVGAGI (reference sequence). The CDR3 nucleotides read TGTGCCAGTAAGGGGGCAGATACGCAGTATTTT. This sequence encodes CASKGADTQYF.

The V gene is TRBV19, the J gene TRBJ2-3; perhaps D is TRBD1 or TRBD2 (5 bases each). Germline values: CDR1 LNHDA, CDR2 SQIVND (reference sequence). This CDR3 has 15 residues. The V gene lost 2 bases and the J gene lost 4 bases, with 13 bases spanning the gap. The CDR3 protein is CASSISIEGSDTQYF. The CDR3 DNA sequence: TGTGCCAGTAGTATATCCATTGAGGGGTCAGATACGCAGTATTTT.

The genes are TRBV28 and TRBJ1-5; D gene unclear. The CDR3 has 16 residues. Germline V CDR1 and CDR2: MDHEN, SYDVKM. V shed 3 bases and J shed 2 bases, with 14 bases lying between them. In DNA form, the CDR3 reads TGTGCCAGCAGTTTCGAGCCGCCCGACGGCAATCAGCCCCAGCATTTT. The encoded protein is CASSFEPPDGNQPQHF.

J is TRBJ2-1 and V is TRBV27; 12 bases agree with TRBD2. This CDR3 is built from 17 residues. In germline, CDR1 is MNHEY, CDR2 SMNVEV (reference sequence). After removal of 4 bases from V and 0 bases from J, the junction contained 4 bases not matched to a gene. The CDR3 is CASSSWTSGNSYNEQFF. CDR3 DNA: TGTGCCAGCAGTTCCTGGACTAGCGGGAACTCCTACAATGAGCAGTTCTTC.

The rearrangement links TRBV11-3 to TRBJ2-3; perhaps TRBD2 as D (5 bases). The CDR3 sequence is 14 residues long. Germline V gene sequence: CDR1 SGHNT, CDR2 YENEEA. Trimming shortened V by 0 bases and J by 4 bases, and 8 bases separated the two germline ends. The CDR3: CASSLDPAADTQYF. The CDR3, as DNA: TGTGCCAGCAGCTTAGATCCAGCGGCAGATACGCAGTATTTT.